These T cell receptor beta chains were read from a single sample in a study of tumor-infiltrating lymphocytes in primary liver carcinoma. TCRdb ran MiXCR on the multiplex PCR reads and lists one entry per CDR3 protein. The table has around 40,000 distinct CDR3 sequences, around 70% seen once. Specimen: liver tumor tissue from sampling region 2. These receptors all stem from a man in his forties or fifties with primary liver carcinoma and hepatitis B virus infection. The conserved cysteine and the conserved F or W are not part of the CDR3 here. Only part of the rows carry a size: once, few, many, or a class if the clone is expanded.

size: .
J: TRBJ2-1
V: TRBV11-3
CDR3: TSNRSRDTYNEQF

size: .
J: TRBJ2-1
V: TRBV5-4
CDR3: ASNLERGSYDGQF

size: .
J: TRBJ2-2
V: TRBV7-9
CDR3: ISTRTGQNTGELF

size: .
J: TRBJ2-1
V: TRBV12-3/TRBV12-4
CDR3: ASTHGRGLFNEQF

size: .
J: TRBJ2-1
V: TRBV4-2
CDR3: ASSQDSSLAGAHEQF

size: once
J: TRBJ2-7
V: TRBV4-3
CDR3: VSSHDRGEQQY

size: few
J: TRBJ2-2
V: TRBV18
CDR3: VSSPRPRVHGAANTGELF

size: .
J: TRBJ2-1
V: TRBV5-4
CDR3: ASNLPTGQASYNKQF

size: many
J: TRBJ1-4
V: TRBV7-9
CDR3: ASSPQGATDEKLF

size: .
J: TRBJ2-5
V: TRBV29-1
CDR3: SVLTSAETHY

size: many
J: TRBJ2-1
V: TRBV28
CDR3: ASSLSDRLAGGLQF

size: .
J: TRBJ2-7
V: TRBV6-1
CDR3: ASSGVRTSGKYEQY

size: .
J: TRBJ2-7
V: TRBV28
CDR3: ASSLDKGRFREQY

size: many
J: TRBJ2-5
V: TRBV28
CDR3: ASSPGPGRDSLGETQY

size: .
J: TRBJ2-7
V: TRBV6-6
CDR3: ASSPGAGEHY

size: .
J: TRBJ2-3
V: TRBV6-1
CDR3: AGKPSTDTPY

size: .
J: TRBJ1-1
V: TRBV7-9
CDR3: AGTLGVETEAF

size: few
J: TRBJ2-5
V: TRBV20-1
CDR3: SARDLGPETQY

size: .
J: TRBJ1-2
V: TRBV2
CDR3: ASSGFGGISYT

size: .
J: TRBJ2-2
V: TRBV5-8
CDR3: VGSRQLNTGELF

size: once
J: TRBJ2-5
V: TRBV29-1
CDR3: SAWTGPQETEY

size: once
J: TRBJ1-1
V: TRBV5-1
CDR3: ANSLQTGMNTEAF

size: .
J: TRBJ2-5
V: TRBV5-1
CDR3: ASNSAGIGETQY

size: .
J: TRBJ1-1
V: TRBV11-1
CDR3: ARSLSPGTEAV

size: .
J: TRBJ1-5
V: TRBV28
CDR3: ASSLYRAQLYQLQH

size: .
J: TRBJ2-7
V: TRBV14
CDR3: ASSQDLIGEQY

size: .
J: TRBJ2-3
V: TRBV28
CDR3: ANSLGGTTDTQY

size: .
J: .
V: TRBV7-9
CDR3: ASSPGQGDSNQSQY

size: .
J: TRBJ2-1
V: TRBV9
CDR3: ASSAASRESEQF

size: .
J: TRBJ2-2
V: TRBV11-2
CDR3: ANSLDHPGRDTGELF

size: .
J: TRBJ2-7
V: TRBV11-3
CDR3: DGSPGEGDYERY

size: .
J: TRBJ2-2
V: TRBV7-9
CDR3: ASSLVLQGCTGELL

size: .
J: TRBJ2-4
V: TRBV29-1
CDR3: SAGTSGTLAKNTQY

size: .
J: TRBJ1-6
V: TRBV11-1
CDR3: ASSRTLVTLLH

size: medium-sized
J: TRBJ2-1
V: TRBV29-1
CDR3: SVLTSGMGNEQF

size: many
J: TRBJ2-7
V: TRBV20-1
CDR3: SAGRYKDEQY

size: .
J: TRBJ2-5
V: TRBV5-1
CDR3: VSSPLGVGGETQY

size: .
J: TRBJ2-7
V: TRBV6-2/TRBV6-3
CDR3: IRSYEVPYELY

size: .
J: TRBJ2-3
V: TRBV11-2
CDR3: ASSLDRGDTQY

size: .
J: TRBJ1-5
V: TRBV11-3
CDR3: ASSLDLEVVQPQH

size: .
J: TRBJ1-2
V: TRBV6-1
CDR3: ARSESAEGYGGYT

size: .
J: TRBJ2-2
V: TRBV28
CDR3: ASSSTHRQGTSERGDTGELF

size: once
J: TRBJ2-6
V: TRBV4-2
CDR3: ASSEDWQIPGANVLT

size: .
J: TRBJ2-5
V: TRBV10-1
CDR3: ASSGQYQEAQY

size: .
J: TRBJ2-3
V: TRBV18
CDR3: TSSSTSGSTDTQY

size: .
J: TRBJ2-3
V: TRBV4-2
CDR3: ANSLEVGGGGTQY

size: many
J: TRBJ2-1
V: TRBV25-1
CDR3: ASRGSGGDSYNEQF

size: .
J: TRBJ2-5
V: TRBV11-2
CDR3: VSTSHGRGEAQY

size: .
J: TRBJ2-2
V: TRBV12-3/TRBV12-4
CDR3: PSGWQAGELF

size: many
J: TRBJ2-1
V: TRBV6-1
CDR3: ASSYRLAGDNEQF

size: .
J: TRBJ2-5
V: TRBV29-1
CDR3: SGMNSGETQY

size: .
J: TRBJ1-1
V: TRBV29-1
CDR3: SVELRGENTEAF

size: .
J: TRBJ2-1
V: TRBV28
CDR3: ASSRSAGDGLNEQF

size: .
J: TRBJ2-1
V: TRBV29-1
CDR3: SWTSGRLYEQF

size: .
J: TRBJ2-7
V: TRBV6-6
CDR3: ASIPLLAGGRNEQY